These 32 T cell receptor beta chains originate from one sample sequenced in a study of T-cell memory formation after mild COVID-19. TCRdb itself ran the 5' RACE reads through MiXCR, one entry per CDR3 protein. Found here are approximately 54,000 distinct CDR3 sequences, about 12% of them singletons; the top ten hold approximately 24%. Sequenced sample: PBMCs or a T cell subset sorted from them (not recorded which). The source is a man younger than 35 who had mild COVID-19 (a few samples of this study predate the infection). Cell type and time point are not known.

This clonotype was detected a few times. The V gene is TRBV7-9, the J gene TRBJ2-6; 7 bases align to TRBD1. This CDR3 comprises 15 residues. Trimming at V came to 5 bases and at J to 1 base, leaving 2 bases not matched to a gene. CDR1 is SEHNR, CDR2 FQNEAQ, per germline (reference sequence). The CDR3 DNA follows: TGTGCCAGCAGCCAGGGGGAGTCTGGGGCCAACGTCCTGACTTTC. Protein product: CASSQGESGANVLTF.

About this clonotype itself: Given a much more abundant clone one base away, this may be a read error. The CDR3 DNA reads TGCGCCAGCAGCCAAAAATTACCCCTGGCCACCTCTCCAGGGAGGTTAACGGGCGGGGGGCTGTTTTTT. It yields the protein CASSQKLPLATSPGRLTGGGLFF. The chain combines TRBV4-3 with TRBJ2-2, with 7 bases matching TRBD2. This CDR3 is 23 amino acids long. CDR1 and CDR2 (germline): LGHNA, YSLEER.

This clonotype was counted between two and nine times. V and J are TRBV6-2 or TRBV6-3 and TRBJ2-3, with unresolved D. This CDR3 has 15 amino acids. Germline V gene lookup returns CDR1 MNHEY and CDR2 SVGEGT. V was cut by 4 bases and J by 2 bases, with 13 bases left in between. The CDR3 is CASSSPVPYTDTQYF. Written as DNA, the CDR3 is TGTGCCAGCAGTTCTCCCGTGCCTTACACAGATACGCAGTATTTT.

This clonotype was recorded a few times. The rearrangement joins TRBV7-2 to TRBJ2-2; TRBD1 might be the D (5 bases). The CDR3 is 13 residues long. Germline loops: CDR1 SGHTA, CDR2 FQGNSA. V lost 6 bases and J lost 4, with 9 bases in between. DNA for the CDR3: TGTGCCAGCAGATTTACAGGCACCGGGGAGCTGTTTTTT. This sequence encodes CASRFTGTGELFF.

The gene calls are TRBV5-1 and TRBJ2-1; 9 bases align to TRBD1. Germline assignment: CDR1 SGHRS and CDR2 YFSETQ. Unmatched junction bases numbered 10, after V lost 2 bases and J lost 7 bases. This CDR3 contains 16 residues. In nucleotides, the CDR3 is TGCGCCAGCAGCTTCCCTGCCGGGACAGGGATGAATGAGCAGTTCTTC. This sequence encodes CASSFPAGTGMNEQFF.

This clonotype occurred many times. The DNA of the CDR3 is TGCAGTGCTGGACGAGACGGACAGGGGTCCTACAATGAGCAGTTCTTC. This gives the protein CSAGRDGQGSYNEQFF. The chain employs TRBV20-1 and TRBJ2-1, with TRBD1 matching 9 bases. Unmatched junction bases numbered 9, after V lost 5 bases and J lost 1 base. Germline assignment: CDR1 DFQATT and CDR2 SNEGSKA (reference sequence). The CDR3 covers 16 residues.

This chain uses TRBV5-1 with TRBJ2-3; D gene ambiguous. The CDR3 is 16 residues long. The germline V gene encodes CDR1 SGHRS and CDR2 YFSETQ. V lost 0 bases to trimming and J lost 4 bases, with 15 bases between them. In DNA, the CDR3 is TGCGCCAGCAGCTTGGTCGGCCCGACGTCCCCAGATACGCAGTATTTT. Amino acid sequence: CASSLVGPTSPDTQYF.

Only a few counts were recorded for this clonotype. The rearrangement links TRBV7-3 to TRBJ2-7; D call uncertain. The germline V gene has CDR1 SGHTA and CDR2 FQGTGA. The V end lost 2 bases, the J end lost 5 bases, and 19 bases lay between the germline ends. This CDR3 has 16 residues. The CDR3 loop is CASSLGRTAGLDEQYF. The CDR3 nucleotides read TGTGCCAGCAGCTTAGGCAGAACGGCAGGTCTGGACGAGCAGTACTTC.

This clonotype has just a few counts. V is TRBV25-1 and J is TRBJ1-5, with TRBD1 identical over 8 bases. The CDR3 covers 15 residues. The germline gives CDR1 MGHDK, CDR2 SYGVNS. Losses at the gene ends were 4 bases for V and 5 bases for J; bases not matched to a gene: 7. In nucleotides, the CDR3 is TGTGCCAGCAGTGGGGCAGGGGGCCCCTATCAGCCCCAGCATTTT. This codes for CASSGAGGPYQPQHF.

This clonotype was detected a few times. The DNA of the CDR3 is TGTGCCAGCAGCGTAACAGGGAGCTCCTACAATGAGCAGTTCTTC. Translated: CASSVTGSSYNEQFF. The chain employs TRBV7-8 and TRBJ2-1; D may be TRBD1 (6 bases). CDR1 is SGHVS and CDR2 is FQNEAQ in the germline V gene. CDR3 length: 15 amino acids. Trimming left V 5 bases short and J 0 bases short, with 11 bases between.

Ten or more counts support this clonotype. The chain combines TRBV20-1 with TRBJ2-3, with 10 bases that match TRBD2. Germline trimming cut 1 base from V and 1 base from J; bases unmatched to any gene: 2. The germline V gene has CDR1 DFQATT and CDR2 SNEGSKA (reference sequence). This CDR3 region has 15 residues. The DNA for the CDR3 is TGCAGTGCTAGAGTCGGACTAGCGGGCACAGATACGCAGTATTTT. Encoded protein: CSARVGLAGTDTQYF.

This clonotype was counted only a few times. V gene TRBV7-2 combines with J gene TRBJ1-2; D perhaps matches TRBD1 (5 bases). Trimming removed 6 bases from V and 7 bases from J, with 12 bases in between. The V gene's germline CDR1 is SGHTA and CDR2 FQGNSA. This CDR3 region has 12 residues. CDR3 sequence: CASRGRDRGYTF. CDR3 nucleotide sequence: TGTGCCAGCAGGGGGAGGGACCGTGGCTACACCTTC.

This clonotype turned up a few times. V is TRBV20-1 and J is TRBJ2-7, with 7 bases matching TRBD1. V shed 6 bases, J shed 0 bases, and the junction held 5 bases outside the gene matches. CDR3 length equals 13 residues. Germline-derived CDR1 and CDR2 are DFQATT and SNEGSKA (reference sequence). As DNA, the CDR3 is TGCAGTGCGAACCGGGACAGCTCCTACGAGCAGTACTTC. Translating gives CSANRDSSYEQYF.

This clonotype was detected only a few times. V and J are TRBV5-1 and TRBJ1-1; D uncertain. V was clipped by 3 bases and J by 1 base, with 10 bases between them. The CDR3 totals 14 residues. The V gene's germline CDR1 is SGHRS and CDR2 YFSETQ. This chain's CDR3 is CASSSLTGNTEAFF. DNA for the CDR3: TGCGCCAGCAGCTCTCTCACTGGGAACACTGAAGCTTTCTTT.

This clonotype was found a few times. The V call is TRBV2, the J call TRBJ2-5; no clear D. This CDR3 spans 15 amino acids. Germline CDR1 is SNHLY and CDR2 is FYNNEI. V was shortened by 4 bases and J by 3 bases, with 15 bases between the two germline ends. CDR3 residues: CASSVPGLDEETQYF. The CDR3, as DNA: TGTGCCAGCAGTGTCCCGGGTCTCGACGAAGAGACCCAGTACTTC.

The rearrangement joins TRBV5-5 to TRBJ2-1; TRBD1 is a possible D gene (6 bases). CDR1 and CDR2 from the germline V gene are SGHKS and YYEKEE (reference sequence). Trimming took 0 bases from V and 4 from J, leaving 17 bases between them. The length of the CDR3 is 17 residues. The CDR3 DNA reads TGTGCCAGCAGCTTGGCCGAGGCAGGGGTGCAGTACAATGAGCAGTTCTTC. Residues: CASSLAEAGVQYNEQFF. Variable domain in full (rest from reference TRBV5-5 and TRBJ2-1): DAGVTQSPTHLIKTRGQQVTLRCSPISGHKSVSWYQQVLGQGPQFIFQYYEKEERGRGNFPDRFSARQFPNYSSELNVNALLLGDSALYLCASSLAEAGVQYNEQFFGPGTRLTVL.

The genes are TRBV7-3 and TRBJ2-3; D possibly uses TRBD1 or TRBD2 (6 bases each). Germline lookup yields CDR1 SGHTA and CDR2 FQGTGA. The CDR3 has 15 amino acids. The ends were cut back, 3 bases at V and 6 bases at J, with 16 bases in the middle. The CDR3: CASSLGTGGRDTQYF. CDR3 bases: TGTGCCAGCAGCTTGGGTACCGGGGGCCGGGATACGCAGTATTTT.

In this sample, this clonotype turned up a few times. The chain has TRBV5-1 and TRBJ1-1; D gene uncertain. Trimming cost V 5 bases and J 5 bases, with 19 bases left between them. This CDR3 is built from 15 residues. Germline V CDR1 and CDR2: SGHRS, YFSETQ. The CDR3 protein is CASSDGRFGPTEAFF. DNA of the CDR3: TGCGCCAGCAGTGACGGACGTTTCGGTCCTACTGAAGCTTTCTTT.

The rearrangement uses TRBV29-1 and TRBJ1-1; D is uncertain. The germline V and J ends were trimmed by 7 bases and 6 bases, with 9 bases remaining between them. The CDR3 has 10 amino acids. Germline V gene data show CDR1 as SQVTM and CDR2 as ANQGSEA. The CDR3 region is CSAASAEAFF. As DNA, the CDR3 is TGCAGCGCGGCGTCGGCTGAAGCTTTCTTT.

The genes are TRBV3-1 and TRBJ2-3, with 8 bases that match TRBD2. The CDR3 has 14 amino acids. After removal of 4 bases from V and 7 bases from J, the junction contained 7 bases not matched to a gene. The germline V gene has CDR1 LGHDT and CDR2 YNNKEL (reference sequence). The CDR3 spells CASSPRTSRHTQYF. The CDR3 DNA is TGTGCCAGCAGCCCACGGACTAGCAGGCATACGCAGTATTTT.

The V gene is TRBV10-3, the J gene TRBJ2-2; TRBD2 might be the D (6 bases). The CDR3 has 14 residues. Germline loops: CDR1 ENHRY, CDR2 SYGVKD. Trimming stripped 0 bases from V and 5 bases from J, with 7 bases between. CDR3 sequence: CAISESGGTGELFF. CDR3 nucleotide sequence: TGTGCCATCAGTGAGTCGGGGGGTACCGGGGAGCTGTTTTTT.

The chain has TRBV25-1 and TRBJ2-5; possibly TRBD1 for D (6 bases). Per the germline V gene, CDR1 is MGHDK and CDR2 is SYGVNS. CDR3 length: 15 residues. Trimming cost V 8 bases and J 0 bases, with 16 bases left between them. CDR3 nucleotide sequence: TGTGCCAGCGCCCGAGGACAGAGCTACCAAGAGACCCAGTACTTC. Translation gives CASARGQSYQETQYF.

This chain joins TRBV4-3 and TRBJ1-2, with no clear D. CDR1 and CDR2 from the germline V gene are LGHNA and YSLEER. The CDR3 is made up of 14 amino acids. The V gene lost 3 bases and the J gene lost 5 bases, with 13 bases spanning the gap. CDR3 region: CASSQDREPYGYTF. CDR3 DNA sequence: TGCGCCAGCAGCCAGGATCGGGAGCCTTATGGCTACACCTTC.

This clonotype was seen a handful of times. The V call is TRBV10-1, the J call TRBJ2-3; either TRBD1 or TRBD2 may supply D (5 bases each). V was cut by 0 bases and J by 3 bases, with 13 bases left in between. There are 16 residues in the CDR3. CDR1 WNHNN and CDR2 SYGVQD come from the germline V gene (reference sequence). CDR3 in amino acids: CASSESRGRNTDTQYF. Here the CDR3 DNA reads TGCGCCAGCAGTGAGTCCCGGGGCCGAAATACAGATACGCAGTATTTT.

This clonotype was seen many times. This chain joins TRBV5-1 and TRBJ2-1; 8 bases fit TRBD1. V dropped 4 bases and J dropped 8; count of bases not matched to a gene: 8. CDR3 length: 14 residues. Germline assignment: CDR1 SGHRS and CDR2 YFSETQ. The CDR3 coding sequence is TGCGCCAGCAGCCAGATGACAGGGGACGATGAGCAGTTCTTC. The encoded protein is CASSQMTGDDEQFF. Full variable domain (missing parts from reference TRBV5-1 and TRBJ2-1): KAGVTQTPRYLIKTRGQQVTLSCSPISGHRSVSWYQQTPGQGLQFLFEYFSETQRNKGNFPGRFSGRQFSNSRSEMNVSTLELGDSALYLCASSQMTGDDEQFFGPGTRLTVL.

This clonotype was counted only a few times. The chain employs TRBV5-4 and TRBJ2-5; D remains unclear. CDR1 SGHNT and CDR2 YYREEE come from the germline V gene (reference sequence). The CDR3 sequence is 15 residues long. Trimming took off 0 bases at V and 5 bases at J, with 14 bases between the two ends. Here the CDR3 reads CASSLGVEAKETQYF. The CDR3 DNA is TGTGCCAGCAGCTTGGGGGTTGAAGCGAAGGAGACCCAGTACTTC. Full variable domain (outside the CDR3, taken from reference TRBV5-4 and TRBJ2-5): ETGVTQSPTHLIKTRGQQVTLRCSSQSGHNTVSWYQQALGQGPQFIFQYYREEENGRGNFPPRFSGLQFPNYSSELNVNALELDDSALYLCASSLGVEAKETQYFGPGTRLLVL.

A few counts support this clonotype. The CDR3 sequence is CASSPGPASGNTIYF. The CDR3 DNA reads TGTGCCAGCTCACCGGGCCCTGCCTCTGGAAACACCATATATTTT. This rearrangement joins TRBV18 to TRBJ1-3, with D unclear. The V end was cut by 3 bases, the J end by 0 bases, with 9 bases between. From germline, CDR1 is KGHSH and CDR2 LQKENI. The CDR3 runs to 15 residues. Supplemented by reference TRBV18 and TRBJ1-3, the full variable domain reads NAGVMQNPRHLVRRRGQEARLRCSPMKGHSHVYWYRQLPEEGLKFMVYLQKENIIDESGMPKERFSAEFPKEGPSILRIQQVVRGDSAAYFCASSPGPASGNTIYFGEGSWLTVV.

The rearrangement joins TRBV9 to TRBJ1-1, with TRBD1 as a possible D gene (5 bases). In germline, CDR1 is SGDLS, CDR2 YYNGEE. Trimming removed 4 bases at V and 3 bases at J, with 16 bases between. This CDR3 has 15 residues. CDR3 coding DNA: TGTGCCAGCAGCCAACTCGAGCAGGGAGACACTGAAGCTTTCTTT. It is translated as CASSQLEQGDTEAFF.

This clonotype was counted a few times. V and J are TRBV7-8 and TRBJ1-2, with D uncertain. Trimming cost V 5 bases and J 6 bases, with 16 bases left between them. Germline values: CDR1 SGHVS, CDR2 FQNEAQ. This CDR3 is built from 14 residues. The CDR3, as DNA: TGTGCCAGCAGCCCCAAGTGGGAGACAAATGGCTACACCTTC. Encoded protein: CASSPKWETNGYTF.

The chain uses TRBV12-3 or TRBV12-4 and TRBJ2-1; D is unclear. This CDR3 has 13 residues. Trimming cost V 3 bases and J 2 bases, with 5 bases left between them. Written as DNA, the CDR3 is TGTGCCAGCAGTTTCGACACCTACAATGAGCAGTTCTTC. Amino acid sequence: CASSFDTYNEQFF.

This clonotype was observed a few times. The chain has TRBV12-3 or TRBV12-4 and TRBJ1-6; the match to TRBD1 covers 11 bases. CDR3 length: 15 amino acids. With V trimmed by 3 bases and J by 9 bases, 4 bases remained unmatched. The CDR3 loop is CASSLDRGLGSPLHF. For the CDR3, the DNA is TGTGCCAGCAGTTTGGACAGGGGGCTAGGTTCACCCCTCCACTTT.

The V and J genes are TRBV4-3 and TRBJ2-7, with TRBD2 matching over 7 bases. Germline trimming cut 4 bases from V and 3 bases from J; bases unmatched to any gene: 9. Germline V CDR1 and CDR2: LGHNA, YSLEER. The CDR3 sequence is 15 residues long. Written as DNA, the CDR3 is TGCGCCAGCAGCCGCCTCCTAGCGGTCGTCTACGAGCAGTACTTC. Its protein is CASSRLLAVVYEQYF.